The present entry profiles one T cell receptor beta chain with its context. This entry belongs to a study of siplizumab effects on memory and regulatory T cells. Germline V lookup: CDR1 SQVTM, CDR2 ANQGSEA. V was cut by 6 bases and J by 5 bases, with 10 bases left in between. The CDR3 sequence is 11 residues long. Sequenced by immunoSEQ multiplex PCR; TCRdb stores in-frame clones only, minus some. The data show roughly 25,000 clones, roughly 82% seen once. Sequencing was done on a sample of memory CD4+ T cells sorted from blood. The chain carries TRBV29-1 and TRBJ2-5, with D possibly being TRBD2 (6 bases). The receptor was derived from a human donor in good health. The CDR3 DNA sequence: TGCAGCGTCCGACTAGTGGAGACCCAGTACTTC. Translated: CSVRLVETQYF.